This T cell receptor beta chain was obtained from a study of immune evolution from preneoplasia to lung adenocarcinoma. This CDR3 contains 16 residues. V shed 5 bases and J 4 bases; nucleotides not matched to a gene: 11. CDR1 and CDR2 (germline): SGHRS, YFSETQ. Using immunoSEQ multiplex PCR, the repertoire was profiled, and TCRdb retains in-frame clones only, with some absent. The table has about 27,000 clones, about 74% seen once. Sequencing was performed on FFPE invasive lung adenocarcinoma tissue. The rearrangement uses TRBV5-1 and TRBJ2-3; TRBD2 matches at 9 bases. The TCR originated in a person aged 55 to 69 with invasive lung adenocarcinoma. Some clones in this sample may be carry-over from other donors' samples. CDR3 protein: CASSSRASGKADTQYF. CDR3 DNA sequence: TGCGCCAGCAGTTCGAGGGCTAGCGGGAAGGCAGATACGCAGTATTTT. The entire variable domain, with the rest obtained from reference TRBV5-1 and TRBJ2-3, is as follows: KAGVTQTPRYLIKTRGQQVTLSCSPISGHRSVSWYQQTPGQGLQFLFEYFSETQRNKGNFPGRFSGRQFSNSRSEMNVSTLELGDSALYLCASSSRASGKADTQYFGPGTRLTVL.